The clone carrying this T cell receptor beta chain came up a few times. This sample was taken from a study of shared T cell receptors in the human thymus. The germline V gene has CDR1 MDHEN and CDR2 SYDVKM. The V and J ends lost 4 bases and 1 base, in that order; junction bases with no gene match: 6. This CDR3 has 15 amino acids. Sequenced by immunoSEQ multiplex PCR; TCRdb stores in-frame clones only, minus some. The sample consists of around 730,000 clones, approximately 83% of them appearing once. This sample was also put to use in a study of human thymus T cells. That publication notes: Gene usage (both V and J) appeared biased in thymic and blood repertoires.

This TCR derives from a girl less than two years old with a congenital heart defect. Sequencing was carried out using thymocytes. The chain recombines TRBV28 with TRBJ1-1; TRBD1 matches 7 bases. DNA for the CDR3: TGTGCCAGCAGTTCGACTCAGGGGGGGAACACTGAAGCTTTCTTT. Translated, it gives CASSSTQGGNTEAFF.